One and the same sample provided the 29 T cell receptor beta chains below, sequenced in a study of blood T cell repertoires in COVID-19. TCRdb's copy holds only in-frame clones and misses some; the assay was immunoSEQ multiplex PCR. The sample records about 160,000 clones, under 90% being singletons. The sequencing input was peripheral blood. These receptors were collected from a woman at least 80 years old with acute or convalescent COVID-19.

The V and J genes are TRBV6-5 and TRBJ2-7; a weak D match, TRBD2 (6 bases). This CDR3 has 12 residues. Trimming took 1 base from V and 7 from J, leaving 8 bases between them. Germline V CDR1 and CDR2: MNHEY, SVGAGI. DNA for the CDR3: TGTGCCAGCAGTTACTTCGGAGGGGAGCAGTACTTC. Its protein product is CASSYFGGEQYF.

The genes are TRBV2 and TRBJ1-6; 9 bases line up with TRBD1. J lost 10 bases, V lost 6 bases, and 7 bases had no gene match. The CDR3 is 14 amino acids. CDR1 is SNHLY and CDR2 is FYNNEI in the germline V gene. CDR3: CASRMDRGQSPLHF. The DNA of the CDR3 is TGTGCCAGCAGGATGGACAGGGGACAATCACCCCTCCACTTT. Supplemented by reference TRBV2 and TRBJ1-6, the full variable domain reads EPEVTQTPSHQVTQMGQEVILRCVPISNHLYFYWYRQILGQKVEFLVSFYNNEISEKSEIFDDQFSVERPDGSNFTLKIRSTKLEDSAMYFCASRMDRGQSPLHFGNGTRLTVT.

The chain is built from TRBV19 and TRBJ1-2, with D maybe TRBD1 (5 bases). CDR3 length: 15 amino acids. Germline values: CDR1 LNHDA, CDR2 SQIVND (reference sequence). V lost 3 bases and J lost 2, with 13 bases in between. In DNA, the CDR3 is TGTGCCAGTAGTATGCCCAGGGTTTCGAACTATGGCTACACCTTC. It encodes CASSMPRVSNYGYTF.

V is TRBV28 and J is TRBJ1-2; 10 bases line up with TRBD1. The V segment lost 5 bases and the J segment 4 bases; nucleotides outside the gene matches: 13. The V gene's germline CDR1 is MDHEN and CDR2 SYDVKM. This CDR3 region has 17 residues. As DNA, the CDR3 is TGTGCCAGCAGTCCGCCGGGACAGGGGTCGAGGGTCTATGGCTACACCTTC. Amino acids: CASSPPGQGSRVYGYTF.

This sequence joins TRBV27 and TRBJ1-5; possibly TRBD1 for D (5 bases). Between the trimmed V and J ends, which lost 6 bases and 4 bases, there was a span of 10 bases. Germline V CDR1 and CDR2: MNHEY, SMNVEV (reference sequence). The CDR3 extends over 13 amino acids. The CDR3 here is CASRGRVNQPQHF. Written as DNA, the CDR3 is TGTGCCAGCAGGGGGCGCGTTAATCAGCCCCAGCATTTT.

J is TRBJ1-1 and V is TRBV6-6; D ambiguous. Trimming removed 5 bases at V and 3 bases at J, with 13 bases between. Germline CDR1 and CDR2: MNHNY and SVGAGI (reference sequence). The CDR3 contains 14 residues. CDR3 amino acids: CASSPTGEDTEAFF. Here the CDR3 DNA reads TGTGCCAGCAGTCCCACCGGGGAGGACACTGAAGCTTTCTTT.

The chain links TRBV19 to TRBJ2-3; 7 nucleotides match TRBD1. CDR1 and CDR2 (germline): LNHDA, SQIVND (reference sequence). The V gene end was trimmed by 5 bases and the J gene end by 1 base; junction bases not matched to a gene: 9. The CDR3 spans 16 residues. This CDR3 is CASSATGRTGTDTQYF. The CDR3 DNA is TGTGCCAGTAGTGCGACAGGGAGAACAGGCACAGATACGCAGTATTTT. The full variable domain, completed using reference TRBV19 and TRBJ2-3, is DGGITQSPKYLFRKEGQNVTLSCEQNLNHDAMYWYRQDPGQGLRLIYYSQIVNDFQKGDIAEGYSVSREKKESFPLTVTSAQKNPTAFYLCASSATGRTGTDTQYFGPGTRLTVL.

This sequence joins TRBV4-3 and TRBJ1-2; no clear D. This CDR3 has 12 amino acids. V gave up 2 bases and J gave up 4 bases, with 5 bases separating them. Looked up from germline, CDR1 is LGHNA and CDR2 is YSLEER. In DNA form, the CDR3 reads TGCGCCAGCAGCCAAAACAGCTATGGCTACACCTTC. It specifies CASSQNSYGYTF.

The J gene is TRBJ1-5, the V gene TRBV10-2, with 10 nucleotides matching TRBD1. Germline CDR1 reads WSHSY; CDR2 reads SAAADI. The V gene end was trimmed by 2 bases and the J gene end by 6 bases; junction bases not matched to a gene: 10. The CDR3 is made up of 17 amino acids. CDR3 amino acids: CASSEPTGGLEGQPQHF. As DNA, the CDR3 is TGCGCCAGCAGTGAGCCGACAGGGGGCTTAGAGGGTCAGCCCCAGCATTTT.

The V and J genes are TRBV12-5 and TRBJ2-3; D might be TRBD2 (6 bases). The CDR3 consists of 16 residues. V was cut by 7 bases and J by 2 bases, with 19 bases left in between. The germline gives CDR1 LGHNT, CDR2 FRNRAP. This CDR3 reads CASAPPGTDITDTQYF. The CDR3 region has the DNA TGTGCTAGTGCCCCACCCGGGACTGACATCACAGATACGCAGTATTTT.

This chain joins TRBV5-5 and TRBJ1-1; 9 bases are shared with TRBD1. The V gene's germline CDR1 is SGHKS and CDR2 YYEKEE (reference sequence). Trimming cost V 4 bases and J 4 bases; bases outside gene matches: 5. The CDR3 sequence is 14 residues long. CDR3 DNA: TGTGCCAGCAGCCGGCGGACAGGGGTCACTGAAGCTTTCTTT. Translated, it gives CASSRRTGVTEAFF.

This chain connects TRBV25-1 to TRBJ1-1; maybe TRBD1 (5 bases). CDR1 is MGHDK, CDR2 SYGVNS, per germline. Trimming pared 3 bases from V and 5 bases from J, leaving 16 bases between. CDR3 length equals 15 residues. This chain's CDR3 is CASSDPGRPMTEAFF. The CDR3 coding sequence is TGTGCCAGCAGTGACCCAGGGAGGCCAATGACTGAAGCTTTCTTT. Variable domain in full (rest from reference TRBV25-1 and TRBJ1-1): EADIYQTPRYLVIGTGKKITLECSQTMGHDKMYWYQQDPGMELHLIHYSYGVNSTEKGDLSSESTVSRIRTEHFPLTLESARPSHTSQYLCASSDPGRPMTEAFFGQGTRLTVV.

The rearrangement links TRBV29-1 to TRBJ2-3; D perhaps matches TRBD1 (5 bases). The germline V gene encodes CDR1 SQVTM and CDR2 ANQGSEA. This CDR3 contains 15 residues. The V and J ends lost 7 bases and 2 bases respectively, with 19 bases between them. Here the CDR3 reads CSGSQGGQSTDTQYF. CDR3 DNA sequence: TGCAGCGGTAGTCAGGGTGGCCAGTCCACAGATACGCAGTATTTT.

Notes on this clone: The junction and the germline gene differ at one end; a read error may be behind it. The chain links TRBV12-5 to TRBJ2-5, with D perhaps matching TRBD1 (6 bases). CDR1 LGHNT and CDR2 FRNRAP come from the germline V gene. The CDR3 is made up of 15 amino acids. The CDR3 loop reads CASGSDGQPQGTQYF. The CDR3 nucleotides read TGTGCTAGTGGTTCAGATGGACAGCCACAAGGGACCCAGTACTTC. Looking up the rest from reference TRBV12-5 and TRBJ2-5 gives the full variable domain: DARVTQTPRHKVTEMGQEVTMRCQPILGHNTVFWYRQTMMQGLELLAYFRNRAPLDDSGMPKDRFSAEMPDATLATLKIQPSEPRDSAVYFCASGSDGQPQGTQYFGPGTRLLVL.

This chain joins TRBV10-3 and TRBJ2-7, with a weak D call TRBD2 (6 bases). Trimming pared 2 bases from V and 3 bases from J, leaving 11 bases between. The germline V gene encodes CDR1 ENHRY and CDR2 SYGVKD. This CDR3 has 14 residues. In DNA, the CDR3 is TGTGCCATCAGTGAGGTCGGGGGAGGCTACGAGCAGTACTTC. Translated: CAISEVGGGYEQYF.

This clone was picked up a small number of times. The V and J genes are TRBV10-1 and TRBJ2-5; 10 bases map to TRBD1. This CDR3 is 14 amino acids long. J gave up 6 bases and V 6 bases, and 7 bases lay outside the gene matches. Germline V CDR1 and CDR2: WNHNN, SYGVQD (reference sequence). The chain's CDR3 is CASRSTGGSQTQYF. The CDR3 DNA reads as TGCGCCAGCAGATCGACAGGGGGCAGCCAGACCCAGTACTTC.

This CDR3 reads CASNKDRTYEQYF. The CDR3 bases are TGTGCCAGCAACAAGGACAGAACCTACGAGCAGTACTTC. V gene TRBV5-4 combines with J gene TRBJ2-7, with D possibly TRBD1 on 6 matching bases. The V end was cut by 6 bases, the J end by 2 bases, with 12 bases between. The V gene's germline CDR1 is SGHNT and CDR2 YYREEE (reference sequence). The CDR3 totals 13 residues.

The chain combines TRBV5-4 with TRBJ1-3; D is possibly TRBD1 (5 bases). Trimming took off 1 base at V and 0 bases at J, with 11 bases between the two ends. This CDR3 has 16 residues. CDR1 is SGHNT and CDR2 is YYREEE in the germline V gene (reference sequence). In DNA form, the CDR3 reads TGTGCCAGCAGCTTGACAGGAGATTACTCTGGAAACACCATATATTTT. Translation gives CASSLTGDYSGNTIYF.

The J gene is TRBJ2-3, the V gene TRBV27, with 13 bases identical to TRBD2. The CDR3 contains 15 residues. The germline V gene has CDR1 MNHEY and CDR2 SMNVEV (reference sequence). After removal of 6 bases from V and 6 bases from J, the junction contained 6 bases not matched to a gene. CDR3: CASRNGLAGADTQYF. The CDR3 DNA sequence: TGTGCCAGCAGAAACGGACTAGCGGGGGCGGATACGCAGTATTTT.

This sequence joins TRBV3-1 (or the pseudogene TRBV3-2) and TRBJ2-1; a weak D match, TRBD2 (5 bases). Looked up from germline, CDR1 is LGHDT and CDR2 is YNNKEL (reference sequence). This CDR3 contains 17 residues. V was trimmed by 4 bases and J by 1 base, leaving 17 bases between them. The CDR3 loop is CASSPGWGAPSYNEQFF. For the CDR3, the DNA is TGTGCCAGCAGCCCCGGCTGGGGAGCGCCGTCCTACAATGAGCAGTTCTTC.

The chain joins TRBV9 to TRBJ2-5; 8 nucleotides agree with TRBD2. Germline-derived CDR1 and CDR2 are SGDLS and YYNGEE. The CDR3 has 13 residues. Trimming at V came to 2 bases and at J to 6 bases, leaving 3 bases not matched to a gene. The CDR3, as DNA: TGTGCCAGCAGCGTCGATAGCGGGAAGACCCAGTACTTC. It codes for CASSVDSGKTQYF.

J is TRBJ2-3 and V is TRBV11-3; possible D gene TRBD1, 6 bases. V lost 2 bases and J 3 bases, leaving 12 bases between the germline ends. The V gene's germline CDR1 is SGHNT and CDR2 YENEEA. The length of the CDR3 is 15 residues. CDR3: CASSLLAGETDTQYF. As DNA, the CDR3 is TGTGCCAGCAGCTTACTCGCAGGGGAGACAGATACGCAGTATTTT.

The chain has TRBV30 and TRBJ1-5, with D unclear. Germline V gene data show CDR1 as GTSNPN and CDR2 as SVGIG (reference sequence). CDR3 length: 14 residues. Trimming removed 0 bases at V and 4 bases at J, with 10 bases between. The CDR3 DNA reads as TGTGCCTGGAGTGTACGGTTTGGTAATCAGCCCCAGCATTTT. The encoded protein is CAWSVRFGNQPQHF.

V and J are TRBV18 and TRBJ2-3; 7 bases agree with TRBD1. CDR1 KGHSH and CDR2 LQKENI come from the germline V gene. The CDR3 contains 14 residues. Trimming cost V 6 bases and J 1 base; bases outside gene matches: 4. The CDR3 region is CASSRQGGTDTQYF. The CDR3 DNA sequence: TGTGCCAGCTCGCGACAGGGCGGCACAGATACGCAGTATTTT.

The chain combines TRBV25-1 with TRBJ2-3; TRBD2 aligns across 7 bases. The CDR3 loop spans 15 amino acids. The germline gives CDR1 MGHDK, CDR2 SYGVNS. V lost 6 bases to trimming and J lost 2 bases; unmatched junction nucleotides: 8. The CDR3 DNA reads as TGTGCCAGCAGAGTACCGGGACTACTCACAGATACGCAGTATTTT. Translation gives CASRVPGLLTDTQYF.

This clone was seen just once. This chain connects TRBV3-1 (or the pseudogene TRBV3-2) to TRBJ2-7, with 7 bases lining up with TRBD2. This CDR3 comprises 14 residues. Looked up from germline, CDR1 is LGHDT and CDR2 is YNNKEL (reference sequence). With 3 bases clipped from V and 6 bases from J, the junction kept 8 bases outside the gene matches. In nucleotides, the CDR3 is TGTGCCAGCAGCCAGCAGCGGGAAAGGGGCGAGCAGTACTTC. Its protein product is CASSQQRERGEQYF.

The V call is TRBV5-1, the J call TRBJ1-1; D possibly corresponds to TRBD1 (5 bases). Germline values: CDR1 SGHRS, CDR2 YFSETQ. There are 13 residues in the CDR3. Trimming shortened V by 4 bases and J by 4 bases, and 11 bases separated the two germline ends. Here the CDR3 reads CASSPGGSTEAFF. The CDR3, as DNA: TGCGCCAGCAGCCCGGGGGGATCCACTGAAGCTTTCTTT.

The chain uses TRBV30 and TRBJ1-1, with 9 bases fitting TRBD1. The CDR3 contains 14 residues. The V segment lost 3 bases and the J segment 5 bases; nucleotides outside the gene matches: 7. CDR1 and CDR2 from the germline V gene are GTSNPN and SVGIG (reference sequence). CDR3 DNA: TGTGCCTGGAGCGAAGGACAGGGGACGACTGAAGCTTTCTTT. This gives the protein CAWSEGQGTTEAFF.

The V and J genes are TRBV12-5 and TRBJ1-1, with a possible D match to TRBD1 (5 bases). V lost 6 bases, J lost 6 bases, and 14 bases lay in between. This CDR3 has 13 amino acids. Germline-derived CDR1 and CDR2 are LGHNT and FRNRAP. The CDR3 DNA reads TGTGCTAGTGGGGAAGGGACTTTTTCTGAAGCTTTCTTT. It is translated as CASGEGTFSEAFF.